The text below deals with one TCR beta chain. As processed by the authors: Amplified reference gene primers provided the basis for estimating nucleated cell counts. Libraries were prepared by immunoSEQ multiplex PCR; TCRdb keeps only in-frame clonotypes and omits some of them. That table is the source of V, J and clone size, and D and trimming were worked out from the DNA. This sample has roughly 90,000 clones, with 75% to 85% found just once. This entry is derived from a study of blood T cell repertoires in COVID-19. Study as a whole: Collection of acute and convalescent COVID-19 samples took place in the United States, Italy and Spain.

The CDR3 contains 15 residues. Germline CDR1 MNHNS, CDR2 SASEGT. Losses at the gene ends were 3 bases for V and 4 bases for J; bases not matched to a gene: 7. The TCR comes from a woman aged 65 to 85 with acute or convalescent COVID-19. The chain uses TRBV6-1 and TRBJ2-3, with 7 bases lining up with TRBD2. Sequencing was carried out using peripheral blood. As DNA, the CDR3 is TGTGCCAGCAGTGAGTCCGGGGGGTCGGCAGATACGCAGTATTTT. It translates to CASSESGGSADTQYF.